This T cell receptor beta chain appears in the sequencing data of a study of cytomegalovirus exposure and HLA in healthy donors. Study-level information: There were a few hundred genotyped donors. Of these, about 81% fell in the genetic ancestry cluster associated with self-reported Caucasian donors.

The table lists this clone with a count of one. Its target is not known. PCR was performed using 60 Vbeta and 13 Jbeta primers. The protocol was immunoSEQ multiplex PCR, while the TCRdb copy is restricted to in-frame clones and leaves out a portion. The sample carries under 200,000 clones, around 73% recorded once. Germline V CDR1 and CDR2: SGHAT, FQNNGV. Trimming shortened V by 5 bases and J by 0 bases, and 11 bases separated the two germline ends. CDR3 size: 15 residues. Study findings and constraints: It was reported that TCR beta sequences correctly inferred the HLA-A and HLA-B alleles for most subjects. According to a later analysis, donors in an Asian-associated ancestry cluster reportedly had fewer N-insertions than the roughly 640-donor mean. The study labeled 150 to 200 TCR beta chains cytomegalovirus-associated.

The sample comprised PBMCs. This TCR was recovered from a woman younger than 30 in good health and CMV-seropositive. V usage is TRBV11-2 and J usage is TRBJ1-3, with a possible D match to TRBD1 (5 bases). CDR3 sequence reads: CASSLRGSSGNTIYF. CDR3 coding DNA: TGTGCCAGCAGCCTCCGGGGGTCCTCTGGAAACACCATATATTTT. The full variable domain, rest sourced from reference TRBV11-2 and TRBJ1-3, is EAGVAQSPRYKIIEKRQSVAFWCNPISGHATLYWYQQILGQGPKLLIQFQNNGVVDDSQLPKDRFSAERLKGVDSTLKIQPAKLEDSAVYLCASSLRGSSGNTIYFGEGSWLTVV.